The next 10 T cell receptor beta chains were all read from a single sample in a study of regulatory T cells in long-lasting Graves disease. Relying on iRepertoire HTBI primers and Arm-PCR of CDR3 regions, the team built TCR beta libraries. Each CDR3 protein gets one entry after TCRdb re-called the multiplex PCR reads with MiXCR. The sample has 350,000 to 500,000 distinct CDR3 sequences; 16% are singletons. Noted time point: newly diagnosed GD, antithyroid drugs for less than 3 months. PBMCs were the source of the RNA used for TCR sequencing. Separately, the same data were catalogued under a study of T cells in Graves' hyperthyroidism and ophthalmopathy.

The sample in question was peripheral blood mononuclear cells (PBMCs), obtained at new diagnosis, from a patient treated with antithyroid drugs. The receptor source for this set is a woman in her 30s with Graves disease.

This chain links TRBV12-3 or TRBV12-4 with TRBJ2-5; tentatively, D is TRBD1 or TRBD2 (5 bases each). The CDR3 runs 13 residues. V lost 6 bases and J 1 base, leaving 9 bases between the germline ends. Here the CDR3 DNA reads TGTGCCAGCAGCGGGACCCCCCAAGAGACCCAGTACTTC. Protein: CASSGTPQETQYF.

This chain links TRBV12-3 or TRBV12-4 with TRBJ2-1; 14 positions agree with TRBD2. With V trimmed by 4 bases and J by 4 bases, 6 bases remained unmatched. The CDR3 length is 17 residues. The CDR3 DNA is TGTGCCAGCAGTTCGGGACTAGCGGGAGAGACATACAATGAGCAGTTCTTC. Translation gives CASSSGLAGETYNEQFF.

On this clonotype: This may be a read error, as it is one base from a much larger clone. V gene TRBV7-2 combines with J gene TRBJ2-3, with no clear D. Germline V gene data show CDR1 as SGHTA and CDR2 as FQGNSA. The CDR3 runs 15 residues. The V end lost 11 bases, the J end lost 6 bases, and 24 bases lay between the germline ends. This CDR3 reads CAAPPGSYQADTQYF. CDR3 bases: TGTGCCGCCCCTCCCGGGTCCTACCAAGCGGATACGCAGTATTTT.

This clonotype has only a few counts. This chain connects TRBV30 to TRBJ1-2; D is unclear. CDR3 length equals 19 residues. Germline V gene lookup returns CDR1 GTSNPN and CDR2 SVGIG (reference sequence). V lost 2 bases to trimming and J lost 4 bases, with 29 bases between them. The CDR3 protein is CAWSWMKGPGLREGYGYTF. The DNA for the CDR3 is TGTGCCTGGAGTTGGATGAAAGGGCCGGGCTTGAGAGAAGGCTATGGCTACACCTTC.

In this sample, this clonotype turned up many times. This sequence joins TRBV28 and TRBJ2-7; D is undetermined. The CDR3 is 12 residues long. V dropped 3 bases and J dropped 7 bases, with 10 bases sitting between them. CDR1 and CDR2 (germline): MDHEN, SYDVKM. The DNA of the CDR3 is TGTGCCAGCAGTTTGGGAAGGGATGAGCAGTACTTC. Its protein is CASSLGRDEQYF.

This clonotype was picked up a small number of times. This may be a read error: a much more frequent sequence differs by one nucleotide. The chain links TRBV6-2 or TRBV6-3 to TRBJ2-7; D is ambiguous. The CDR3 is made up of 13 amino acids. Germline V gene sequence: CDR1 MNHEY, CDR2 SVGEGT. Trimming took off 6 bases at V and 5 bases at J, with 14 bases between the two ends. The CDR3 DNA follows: TGTGCCAGCAGAGGAAATGAGGCCCACGAGCAGTACTTC. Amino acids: CASRGNEAHEQYF.

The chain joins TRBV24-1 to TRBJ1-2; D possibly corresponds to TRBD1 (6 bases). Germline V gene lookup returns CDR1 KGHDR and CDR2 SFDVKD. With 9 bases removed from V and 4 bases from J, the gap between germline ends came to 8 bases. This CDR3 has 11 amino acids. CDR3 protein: CATWDTYGYTF. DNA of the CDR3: TGTGCCACCTGGGACACCTATGGCTACACCTTC.

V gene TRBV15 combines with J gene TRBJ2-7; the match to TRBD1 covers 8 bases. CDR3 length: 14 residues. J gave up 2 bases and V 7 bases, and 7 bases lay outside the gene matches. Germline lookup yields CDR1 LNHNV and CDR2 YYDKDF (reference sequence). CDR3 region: CATTLDRGPYEQYF. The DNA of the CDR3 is TGTGCCACCACCTTAGACAGGGGCCCCTACGAGCAGTACTTC.

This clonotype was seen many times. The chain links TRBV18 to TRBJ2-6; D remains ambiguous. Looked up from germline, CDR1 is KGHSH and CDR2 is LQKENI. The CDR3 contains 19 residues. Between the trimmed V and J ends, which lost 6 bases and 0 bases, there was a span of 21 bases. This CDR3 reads CASSPTGPHGYSGANVLTF. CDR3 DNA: TGTGCCAGCTCCCCGACTGGACCCCACGGCTACTCTGGGGCCAACGTCCTGACTTTC.

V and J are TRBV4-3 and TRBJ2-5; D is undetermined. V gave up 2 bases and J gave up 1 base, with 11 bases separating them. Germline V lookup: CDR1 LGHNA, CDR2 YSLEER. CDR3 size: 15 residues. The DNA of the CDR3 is TGCGCCAGCAGCCAATTCTTGGGCGGCCAAGAGACCCAGTACTTC. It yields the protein CASSQFLGGQETQYF.